This T cell receptor beta chain was captured in a study of shared clonotypes between healthy human individuals. V lost 4 bases, J lost 6 bases, and 5 bases stayed unmatched. This CDR3 region has 14 residues. Germline values: CDR1 SGHRS, CDR2 YFSETQ. Sequencing was performed with immunoSEQ multiplex PCR; in TCRdb, only in-frame clones are kept and a portion is missing. Of more than 2,000,000 clones in the sample, over 85% were seen once. The sequence came from a young man in good health. This chain uses TRBV5-1 with TRBJ2-2, with 8 nucleotides matching TRBD1. The material sequenced was naive CD4+ T cells sorted from blood. Subset given: CD45RA+ positively selected. In nucleotides, the CDR3 is TGCGCCAGCAGCACGAGGACAGGGTCCGGGGAGCTGTTTTTT. It yields the protein CASSTRTGSGELFF.